This entry describes one T cell receptor beta chain. Germline trimming cut 6 bases from V and 2 bases from J; bases unmatched to any gene: 17. The CDR3 totals 18 residues. Germline V lookup: CDR1 MGHDK, CDR2 SYGVNS. These data belong to a study of blood T cell repertoires in COVID-19. The authors' processing: Estimation of nucleated cell counts relied on the amplification of reference gene primers. Clones were sequenced by immunoSEQ multiplex PCR, and TCRdb holds only the in-frame ones, with some missing. V and J calls plus clone size are reproduced from that table; the DNA served to infer D and trimming. This table has approximately 85,000 clones, approximately 90% appearing once.

This chain connects TRBV25-1 to TRBJ2-3, with 7 bases aligning to TRBD1. This sequence was found in a man aged 50 to 59 with active or convalescent COVID-19. Input material: peripheral blood. The CDR3 coding sequence is TGTGCCAGCAGGGGTCTTATTGACAGGGACCGCTCCACAGATACGCAGTATTTT. It specifies CASRGLIDRDRSTDTQYF.